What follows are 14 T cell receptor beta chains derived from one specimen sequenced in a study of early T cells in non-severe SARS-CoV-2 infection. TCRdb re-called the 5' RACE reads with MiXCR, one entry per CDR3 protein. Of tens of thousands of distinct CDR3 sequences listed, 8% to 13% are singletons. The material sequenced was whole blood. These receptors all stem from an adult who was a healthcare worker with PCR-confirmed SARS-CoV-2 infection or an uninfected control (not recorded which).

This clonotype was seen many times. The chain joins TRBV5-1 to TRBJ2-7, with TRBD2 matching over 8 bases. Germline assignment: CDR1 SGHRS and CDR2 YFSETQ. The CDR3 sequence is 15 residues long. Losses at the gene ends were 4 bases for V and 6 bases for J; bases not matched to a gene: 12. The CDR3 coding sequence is TGCGCCAGCAGCCCTTCGGGACTAGTTTCCGTCGAGCAGTACTTC. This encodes CASSPSGLVSVEQYF. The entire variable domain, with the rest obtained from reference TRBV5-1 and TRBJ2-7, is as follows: KAGVTQTPRYLIKTRGQQVTLSCSPISGHRSVSWYQQTPGQGLQFLFEYFSETQRNKGNFPGRFSGRQFSNSRSEMNVSTLELGDSALYLCASSPSGLVSVEQYFGPGTRLTVT.

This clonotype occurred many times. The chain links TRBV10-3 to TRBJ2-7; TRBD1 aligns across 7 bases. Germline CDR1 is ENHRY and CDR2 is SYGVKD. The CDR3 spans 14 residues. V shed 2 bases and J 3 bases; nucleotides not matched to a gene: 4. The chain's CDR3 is CAISERTGNYEQYF. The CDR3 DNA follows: TGTGCCATCAGTGAGAGGACAGGAAACTACGAGCAGTACTTC.

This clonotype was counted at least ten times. The DNA for the CDR3 is TGCGCCAGCAGCTTGTTTACAGGAGCTGACACTGAAGCTTTCTTT. The encoded protein is CASSLFTGADTEAFF. J is TRBJ1-1 and V is TRBV5-1, with a tentative D call TRBD1 (5 bases). This CDR3 has 15 amino acids. With 1 base removed from V and 3 bases from J, the gap between germline ends came to 13 bases. CDR1 is SGHRS and CDR2 is YFSETQ in the germline V gene.

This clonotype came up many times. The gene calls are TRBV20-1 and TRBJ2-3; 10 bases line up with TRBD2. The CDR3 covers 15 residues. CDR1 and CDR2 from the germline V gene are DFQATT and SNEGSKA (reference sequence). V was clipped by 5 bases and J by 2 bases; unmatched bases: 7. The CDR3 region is CSAPSSGRDTDTQYF. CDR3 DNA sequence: TGCAGTGCTCCCTCGAGCGGGAGGGACACAGATACGCAGTATTTT.

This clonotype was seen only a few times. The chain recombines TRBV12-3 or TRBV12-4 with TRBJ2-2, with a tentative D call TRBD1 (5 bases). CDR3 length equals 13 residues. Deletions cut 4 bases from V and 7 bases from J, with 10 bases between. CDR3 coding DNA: TGTGCCAGCAGTTCCACAGGATTCGGGGAGCTGTTTTTT. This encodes CASSSTGFGELFF.

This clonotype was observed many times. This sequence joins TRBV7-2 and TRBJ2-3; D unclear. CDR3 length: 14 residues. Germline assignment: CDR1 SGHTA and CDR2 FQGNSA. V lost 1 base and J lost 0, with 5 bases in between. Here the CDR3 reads CASSLGTSTDTQYF. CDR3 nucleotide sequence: TGTGCCAGCAGCTTAGGTACAAGCACAGATACGCAGTATTTT. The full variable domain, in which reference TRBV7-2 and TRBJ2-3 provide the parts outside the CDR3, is GAGVSQSPSNKVTEKGKDVELRCDPISGHTALYWYRQSLGQGLEFLIYFQGNSAPDKSGLPSDRFSAERTGGSVSTLTIQRTQQEDSAVYLCASSLGTSTDTQYFGPGTRLTVL.

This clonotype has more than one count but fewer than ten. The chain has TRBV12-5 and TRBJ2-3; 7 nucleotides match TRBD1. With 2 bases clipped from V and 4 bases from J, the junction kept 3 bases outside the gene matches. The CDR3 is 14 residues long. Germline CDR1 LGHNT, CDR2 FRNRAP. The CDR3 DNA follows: TGTGCTAGTGGTTTGTCAGGGGGAGCAGATACGCAGTATTTT. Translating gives CASGLSGGADTQYF.

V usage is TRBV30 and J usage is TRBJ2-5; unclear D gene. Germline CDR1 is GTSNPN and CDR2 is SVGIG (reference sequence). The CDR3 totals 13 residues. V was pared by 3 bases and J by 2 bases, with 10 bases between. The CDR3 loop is CAWSWAGQETQYF. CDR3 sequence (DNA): TGTGCCTGGAGCTGGGCAGGTCAAGAGACCCAGTACTTC.

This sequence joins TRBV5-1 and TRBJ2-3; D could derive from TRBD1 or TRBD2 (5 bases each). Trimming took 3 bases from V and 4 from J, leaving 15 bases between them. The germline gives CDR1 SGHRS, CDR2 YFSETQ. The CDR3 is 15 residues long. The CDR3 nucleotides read TGCGCCAGCAGCTCCCGGGGCAGAGGGTCAGATACGCAGTATTTT. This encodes CASSSRGRGSDTQYF.

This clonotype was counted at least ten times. CDR3 loop: CASSPQGQETQYF. The CDR3 DNA sequence: TGTGCCAGCAGTCCTCAGGGCCAAGAGACCCAGTACTTC. The rearrangement joins TRBV7-9 to TRBJ2-5; D is perhaps TRBD1 (5 bases). This CDR3 is 13 amino acids long. Trimming removed 6 bases from V and 1 base from J, with 9 bases in between. CDR1 is SEHNR, CDR2 FQNEAQ, per germline (reference sequence).

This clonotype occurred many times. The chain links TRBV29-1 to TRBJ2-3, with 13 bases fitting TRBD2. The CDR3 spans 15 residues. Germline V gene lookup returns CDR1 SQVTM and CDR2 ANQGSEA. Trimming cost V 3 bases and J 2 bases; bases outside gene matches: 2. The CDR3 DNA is TGCAGCGTTGAGGGGACTAGCGGGAACACAGATACGCAGTATTTT. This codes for CSVEGTSGNTDTQYF.

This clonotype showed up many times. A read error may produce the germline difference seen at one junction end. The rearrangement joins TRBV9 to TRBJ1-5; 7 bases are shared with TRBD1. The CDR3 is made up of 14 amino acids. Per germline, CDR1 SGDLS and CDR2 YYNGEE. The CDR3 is CASSGQGSSQPQHF. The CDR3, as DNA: TGTGCCAGCAGCGGACAGGGAAGCAGTCAGCCCCAGCATTTT.

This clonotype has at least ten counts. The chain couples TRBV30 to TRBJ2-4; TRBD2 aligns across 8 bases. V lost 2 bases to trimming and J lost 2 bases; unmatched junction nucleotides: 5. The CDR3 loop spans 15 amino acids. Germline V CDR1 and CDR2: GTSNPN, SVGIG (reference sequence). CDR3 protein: CAWSPGGVTKNIQYF. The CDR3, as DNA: TGTGCCTGGAGTCCCGGGGGGGTAACCAAAAACATTCAGTACTTC.

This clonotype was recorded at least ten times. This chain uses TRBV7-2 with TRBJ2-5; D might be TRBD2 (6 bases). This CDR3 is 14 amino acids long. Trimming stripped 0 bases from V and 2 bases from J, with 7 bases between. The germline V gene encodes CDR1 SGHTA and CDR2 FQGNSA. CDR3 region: CASSLAAGQETQYF. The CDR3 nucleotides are TGTGCCAGCAGCTTAGCGGCGGGACAAGAGACCCAGTACTTC.